This T cell receptor beta chain derives from a study of radiotherapy plus CTLA-4 blockade in lung cancer. Study-wide background: Objective responses emerged in 15% to 20% of patients, and roughly 28% attained disease control.

Remarks on this clone: Its antigen is currently unknown.

Findings of the study overall: Response was reportedly best predicted by early blood T cell clone dynamics, with interferon-beta.

Profiling relied on immunoSEQ multiplex PCR, and the TCRdb table lists in-frame clones only, not all of them. The repertoire holds 120,000 or so clones, with more than 80% as singletons. The CDR3 sequence is 11 residues long. The germline V and J ends were trimmed by 6 bases and 8 bases, with 10 bases remaining between them. Germline CDR1 and CDR2: SNHLY and FYNNEI. The sequence came from a human donor with non-small cell lung cancer that progressed on radiotherapy plus ipilimumab. Sequenced material: peripheral blood, taken from a patient treated with radiotherapy plus ipilimumab. The chain is built from TRBV2 and TRBJ1-2; D uncertain. CDR3 loop: CASRREGGYTF. CDR3 sequence (DNA): TGTGCCAGCAGGAGGGAAGGGGGCTACACCTTC.